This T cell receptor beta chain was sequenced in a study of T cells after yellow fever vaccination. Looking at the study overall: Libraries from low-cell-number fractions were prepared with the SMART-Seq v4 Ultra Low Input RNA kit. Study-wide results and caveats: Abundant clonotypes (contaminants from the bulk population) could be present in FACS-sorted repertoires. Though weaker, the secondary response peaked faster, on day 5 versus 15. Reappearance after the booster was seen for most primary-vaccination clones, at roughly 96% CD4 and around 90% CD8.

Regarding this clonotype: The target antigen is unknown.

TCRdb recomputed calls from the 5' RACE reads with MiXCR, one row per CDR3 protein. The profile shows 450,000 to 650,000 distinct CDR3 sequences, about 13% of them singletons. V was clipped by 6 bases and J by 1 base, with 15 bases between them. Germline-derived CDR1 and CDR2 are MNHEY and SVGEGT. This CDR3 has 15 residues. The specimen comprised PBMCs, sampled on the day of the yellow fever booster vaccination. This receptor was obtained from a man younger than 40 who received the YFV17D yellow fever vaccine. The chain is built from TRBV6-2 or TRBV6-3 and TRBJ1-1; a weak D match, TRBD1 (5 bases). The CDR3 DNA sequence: TGTGCCAGCAGGCGCCAGGGACTTGGGAACACTGAAGCTTTCTTT. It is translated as CASRRQGLGNTEAFF.